A single T cell receptor beta chain is shown here with its context. The antigen is not known. UMIs that had a 6-nucleotide sample barcode were put in using template switching. PCR of TCRalpha and TCRbeta cDNA was nested, with two rounds of around 16 and 10 cycles. One entry per CDR3 protein, without DNA, is what TCRdb gives after re-calling the 5' RACE reads. Its clone listing holds about 300,000 distinct CDR3 sequences. This sample was taken from a study of monozygotic twins with inflammatory bowel disease. Study findings and constraints: Clonotypes shared with others were fewer in IBD patients than in healthy twins, especially with disease activity. Subtypes among T cells remained indistinguishable.

CDR3 length: 15 residues. Germline assignment: CDR1 SGDLS and CDR2 YYNGEE. V gene TRBV9 combines with J gene TRBJ2-1; TCRdb gives TRBD2 as the D gene, but with no DNA this cannot be confirmed. The source of this sequence is a human donor with ulcerative colitis or Crohn's disease, or a healthy co-twin of an affected twin (not recorded which). Sequencing used blood. CDR3 loop: CASSVGLAEYNEQFF. The full variable domain, its missing parts supplied by reference TRBV9 and TRBJ2-1, is DSGVTQTPKHLITATGQRVTLRCSPRSGDLSVYWYQQSLDQGLQFLIQYYNGEERAKGNILERFSAQQFPDLHSELNLSSLELGDSALYFCASSVGLAEYNEQFFGPGTRLTVL.